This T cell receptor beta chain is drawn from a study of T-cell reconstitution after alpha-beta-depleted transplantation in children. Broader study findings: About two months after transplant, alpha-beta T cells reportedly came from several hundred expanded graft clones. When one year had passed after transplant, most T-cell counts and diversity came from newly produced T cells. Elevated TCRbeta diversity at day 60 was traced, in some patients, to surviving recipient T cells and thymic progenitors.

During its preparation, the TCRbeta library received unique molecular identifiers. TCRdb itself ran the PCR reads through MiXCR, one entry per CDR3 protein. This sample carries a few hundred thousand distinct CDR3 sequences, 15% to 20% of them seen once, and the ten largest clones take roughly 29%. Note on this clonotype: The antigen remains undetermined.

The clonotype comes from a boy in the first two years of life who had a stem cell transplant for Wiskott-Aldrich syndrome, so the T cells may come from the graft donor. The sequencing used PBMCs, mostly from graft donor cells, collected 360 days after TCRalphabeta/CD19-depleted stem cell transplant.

This CDR3 is CSARVRGRSDEQYF. CDR3 coding DNA: TGCAGTGCTAGAGTTCGCGGGAGAAGCGACGAGCAGTACTTC. This sequence joins TRBV20-1 and TRBJ2-7, with 7 bases aligning to TRBD2. This CDR3 region has 14 residues. The trim removed 1 base at V and 5 bases at J, leaving 8 bases unmatched. Per germline, CDR1 DFQATT and CDR2 SNEGSKA (reference sequence).